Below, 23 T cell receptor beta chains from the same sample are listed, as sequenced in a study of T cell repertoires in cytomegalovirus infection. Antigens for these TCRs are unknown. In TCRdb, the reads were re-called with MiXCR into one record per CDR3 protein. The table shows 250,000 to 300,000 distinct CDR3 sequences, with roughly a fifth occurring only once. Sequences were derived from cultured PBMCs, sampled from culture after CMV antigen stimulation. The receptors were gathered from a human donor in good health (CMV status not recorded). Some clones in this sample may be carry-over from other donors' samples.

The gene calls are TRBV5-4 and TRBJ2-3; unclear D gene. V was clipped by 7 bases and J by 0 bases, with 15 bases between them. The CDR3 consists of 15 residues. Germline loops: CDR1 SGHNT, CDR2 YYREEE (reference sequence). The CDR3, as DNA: TGTGCCAGCGGCCGGGCGGCGAAGAGCACAGATACGCAGTATTTT. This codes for CASGRAAKSTDTQYF.

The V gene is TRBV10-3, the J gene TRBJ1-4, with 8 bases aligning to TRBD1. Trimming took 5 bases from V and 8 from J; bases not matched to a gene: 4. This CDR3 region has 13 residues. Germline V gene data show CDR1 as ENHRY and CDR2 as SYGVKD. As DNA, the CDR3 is TGTGCCATCAGTTCAGGGGGCCGAGAAAAACTGTTTTTT. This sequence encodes CAISSGGREKLFF.

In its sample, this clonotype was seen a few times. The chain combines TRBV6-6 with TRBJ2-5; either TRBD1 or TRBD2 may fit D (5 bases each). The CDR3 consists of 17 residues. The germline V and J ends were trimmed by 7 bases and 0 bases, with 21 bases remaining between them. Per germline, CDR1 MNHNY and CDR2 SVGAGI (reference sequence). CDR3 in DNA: TGTGCCAGCAACAGAGGGGTTAAGGCAGGGTACCAAGAGACCCAGTACTTC. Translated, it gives CASNRGVKAGYQETQYF.

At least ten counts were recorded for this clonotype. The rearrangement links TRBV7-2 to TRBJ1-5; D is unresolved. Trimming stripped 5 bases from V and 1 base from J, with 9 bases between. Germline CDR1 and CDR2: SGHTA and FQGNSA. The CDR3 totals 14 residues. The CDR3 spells CASSRLGSNQPQHF. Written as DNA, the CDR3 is TGTGCCAGCAGCCGTCTGGGAAGCAATCAGCCCCAGCATTTT. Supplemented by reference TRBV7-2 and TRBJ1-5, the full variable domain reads GAGVSQSPSNKVTEKGKDVELRCDPISGHTALYWYRQSLGQGLEFLIYFQGNSAPDKSGLPSDRFSAERTGGSVSTLTIQRTQQEDSAVYLCASSRLGSNQPQHFGDGTRLSIL.

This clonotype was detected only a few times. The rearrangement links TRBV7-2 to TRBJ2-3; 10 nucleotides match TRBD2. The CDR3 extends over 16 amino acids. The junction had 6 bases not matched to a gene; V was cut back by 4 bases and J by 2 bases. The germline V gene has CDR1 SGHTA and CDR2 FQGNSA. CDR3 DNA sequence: TGTGCCAGCAGCTCGATCGGACTAGCGGTCACAGATACGCAGTATTTT. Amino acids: CASSSIGLAVTDTQYF.

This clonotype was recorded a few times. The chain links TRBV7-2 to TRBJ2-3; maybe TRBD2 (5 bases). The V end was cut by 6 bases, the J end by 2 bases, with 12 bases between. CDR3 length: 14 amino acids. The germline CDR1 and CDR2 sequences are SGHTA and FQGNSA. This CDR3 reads CASSAGYSTDTQYF. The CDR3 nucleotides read TGTGCCAGCAGTGCGGGTTACTCCACAGATACGCAGTATTTT.

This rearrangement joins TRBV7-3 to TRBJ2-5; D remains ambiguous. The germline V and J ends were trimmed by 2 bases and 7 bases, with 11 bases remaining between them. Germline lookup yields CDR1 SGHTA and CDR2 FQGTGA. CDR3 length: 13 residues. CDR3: CASSLSLIGTQYF. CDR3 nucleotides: TGTGCCAGCAGCTTATCTCTTATCGGGACCCAGTACTTC. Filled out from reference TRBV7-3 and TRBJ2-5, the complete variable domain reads GAGVSQTPSNKVTEKGKYVELRCDPISGHTALYWYRQSLGQGPEFLIYFQGTGAADDSGLPNDRFFAVRPEGSVSTLKIQRTERGDSAVYLCASSLSLIGTQYFGPGTRLLVL.

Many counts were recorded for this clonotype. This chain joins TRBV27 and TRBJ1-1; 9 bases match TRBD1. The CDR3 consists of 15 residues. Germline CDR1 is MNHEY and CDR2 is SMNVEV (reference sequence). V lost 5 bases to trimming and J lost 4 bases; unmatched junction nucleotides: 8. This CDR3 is CASSAPGTGLTEAFF. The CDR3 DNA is TGTGCCAGCAGTGCCCCCGGGACAGGGCTCACTGAAGCTTTCTTT.

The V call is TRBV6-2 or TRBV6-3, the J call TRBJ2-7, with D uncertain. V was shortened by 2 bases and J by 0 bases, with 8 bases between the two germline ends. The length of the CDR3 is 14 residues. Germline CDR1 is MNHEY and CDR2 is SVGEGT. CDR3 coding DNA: TGTGCCAGCAGTTACGGGGATTACTCCTACGAGCAGTACTTC. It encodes CASSYGDYSYEQYF.

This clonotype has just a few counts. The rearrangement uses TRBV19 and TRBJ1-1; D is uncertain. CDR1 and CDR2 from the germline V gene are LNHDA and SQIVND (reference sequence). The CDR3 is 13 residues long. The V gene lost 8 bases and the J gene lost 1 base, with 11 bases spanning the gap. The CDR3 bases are TGTGCCAGTGGATCGACACCGAACACTGAAGCTTTCTTT. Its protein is CASGSTPNTEAFF.

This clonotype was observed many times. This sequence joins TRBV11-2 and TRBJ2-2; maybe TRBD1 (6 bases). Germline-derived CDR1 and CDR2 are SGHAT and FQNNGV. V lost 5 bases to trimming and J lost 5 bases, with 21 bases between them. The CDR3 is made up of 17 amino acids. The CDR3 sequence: CASSPNPDSLSTGELFF. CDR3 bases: TGTGCCAGCAGCCCCAACCCGGACAGTCTAAGTACCGGGGAGCTGTTTTTT.

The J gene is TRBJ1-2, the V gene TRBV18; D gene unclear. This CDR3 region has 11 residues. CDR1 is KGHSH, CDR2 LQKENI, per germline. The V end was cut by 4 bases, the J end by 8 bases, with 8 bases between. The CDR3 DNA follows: TGTGCCAGCTCACGAGGTGTGGGCTACACCTTC. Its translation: CASSRGVGYTF.

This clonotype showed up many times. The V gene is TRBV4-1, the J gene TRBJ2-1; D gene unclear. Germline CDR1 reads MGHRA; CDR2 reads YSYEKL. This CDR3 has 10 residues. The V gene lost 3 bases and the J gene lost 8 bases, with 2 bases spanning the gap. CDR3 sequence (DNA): TGCGCCAGCAGCCATTATGAGCAGTTCTTC. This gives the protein CASSHYEQFF.

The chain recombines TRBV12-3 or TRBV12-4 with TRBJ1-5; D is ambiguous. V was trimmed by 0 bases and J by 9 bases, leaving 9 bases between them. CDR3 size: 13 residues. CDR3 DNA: TGTGCCAGCAGTTTAGCTGACCCCTCGCCCCAGCATTTT. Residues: CASSLADPSPQHF.

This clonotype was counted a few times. The CDR3 loop reads CASSLSPRNEKLFF. CDR3 nucleotide sequence: TGTGCCAGCAGCTTATCCCCACGTAATGAAAAACTGTTTTTT. The chain employs TRBV7-8 and TRBJ1-4, with D unresolved. V gave up 2 bases and J gave up 4 bases, with 8 bases separating them. Germline V CDR1 and CDR2: SGHVS, FQNEAQ. The CDR3 has 14 residues.

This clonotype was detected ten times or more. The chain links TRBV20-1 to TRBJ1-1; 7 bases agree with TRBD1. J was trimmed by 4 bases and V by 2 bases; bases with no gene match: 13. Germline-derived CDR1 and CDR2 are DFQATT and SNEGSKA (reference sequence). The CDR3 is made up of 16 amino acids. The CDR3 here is CSARSQGMVVFTEAFF. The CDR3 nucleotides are TGCAGTGCTAGATCACAGGGGATGGTTGTATTCACTGAAGCTTTCTTT.

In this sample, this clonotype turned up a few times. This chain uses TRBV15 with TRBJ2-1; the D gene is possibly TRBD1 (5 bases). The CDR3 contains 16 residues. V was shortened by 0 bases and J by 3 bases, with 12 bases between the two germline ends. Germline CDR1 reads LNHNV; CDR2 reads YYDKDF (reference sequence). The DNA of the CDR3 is TGTGCCACCAGCAGAGAAGACCCGGACAACTACAATGAGCAGTTCTTC. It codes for CATSREDPDNYNEQFF.

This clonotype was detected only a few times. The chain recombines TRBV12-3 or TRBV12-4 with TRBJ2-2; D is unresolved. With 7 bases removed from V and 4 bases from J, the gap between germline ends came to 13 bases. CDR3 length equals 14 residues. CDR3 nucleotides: TGTGCCAGCAATATCGGCGGACCCACCGGGGAGCTGTTTTTT. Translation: CASNIGGPTGELFF.

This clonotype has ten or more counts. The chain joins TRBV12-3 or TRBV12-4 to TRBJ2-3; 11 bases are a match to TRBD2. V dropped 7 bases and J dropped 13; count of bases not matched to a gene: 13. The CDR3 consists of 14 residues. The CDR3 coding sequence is TGTGCCAGCACCGAAACTAGCGGGGGTAGACTCGAGTATTTT. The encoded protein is CASTETSGGRLEYF.

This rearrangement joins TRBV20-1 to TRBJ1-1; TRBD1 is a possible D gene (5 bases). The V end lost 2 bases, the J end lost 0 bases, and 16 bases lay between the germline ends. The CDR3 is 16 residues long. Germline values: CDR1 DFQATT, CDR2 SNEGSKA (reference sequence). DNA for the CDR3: TGCAGTGCTAGACATCGAAGGGGAAACATGAACACTGAAGCTTTCTTT. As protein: CSARHRRGNMNTEAFF.

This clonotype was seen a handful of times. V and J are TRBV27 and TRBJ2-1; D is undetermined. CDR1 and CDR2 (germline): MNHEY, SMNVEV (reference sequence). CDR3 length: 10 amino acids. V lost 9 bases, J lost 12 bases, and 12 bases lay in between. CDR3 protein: CASFSGRQFF. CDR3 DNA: TGTGCCAGTTTTTCAGGAAGGCAGTTCTTC.

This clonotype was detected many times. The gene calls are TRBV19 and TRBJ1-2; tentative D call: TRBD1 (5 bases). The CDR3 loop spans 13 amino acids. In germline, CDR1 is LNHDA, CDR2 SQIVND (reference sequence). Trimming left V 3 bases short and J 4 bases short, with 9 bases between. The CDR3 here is CASSIQGLYGYTF. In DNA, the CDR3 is TGTGCCAGTAGTATTCAGGGACTCTATGGCTACACCTTC.

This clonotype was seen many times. The CDR3 protein is CASSSQIPLAGGTDTQYF. The CDR3 DNA follows: TGTGCCAGCAGCTCCCAAATCCCACTAGCGGGGGGCACAGATACGCAGTATTTT. The chain couples TRBV7-6 to TRBJ2-3; 11 bases are shared with TRBD2. Per the germline V gene, CDR1 is SGHVS and CDR2 is FNYEAQ. The ends lost 4 bases at V and 1 base at J; junction bases unmatched: 10. The CDR3 sequence is 18 residues long.